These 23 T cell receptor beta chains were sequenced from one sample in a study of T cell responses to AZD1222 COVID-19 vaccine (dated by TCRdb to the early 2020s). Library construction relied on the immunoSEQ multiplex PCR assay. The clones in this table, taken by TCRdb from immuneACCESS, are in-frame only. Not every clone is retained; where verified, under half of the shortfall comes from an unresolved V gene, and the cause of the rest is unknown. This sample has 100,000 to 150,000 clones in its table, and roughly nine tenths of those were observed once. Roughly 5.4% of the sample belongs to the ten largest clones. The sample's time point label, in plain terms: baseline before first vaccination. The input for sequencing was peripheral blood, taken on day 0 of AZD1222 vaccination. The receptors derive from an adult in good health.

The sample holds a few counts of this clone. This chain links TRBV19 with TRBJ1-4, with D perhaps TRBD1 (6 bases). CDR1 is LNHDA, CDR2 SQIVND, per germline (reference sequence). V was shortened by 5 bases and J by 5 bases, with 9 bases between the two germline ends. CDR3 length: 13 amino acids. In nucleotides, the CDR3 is TGTGCCAGTAGTGTACAGGGAAATGAAAAACTGTTTTTT. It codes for CASSVQGNEKLFF. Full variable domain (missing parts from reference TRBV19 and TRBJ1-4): DGGITQSPKYLFRKEGQNVTLSCEQNLNHDAMYWYRQDPGQGLRLIYYSQIVNDFQKGDIAEGYSVSREKKESFPLTVTSAQKNPTAFYLCASSVQGNEKLFFGSGTQLSVL.

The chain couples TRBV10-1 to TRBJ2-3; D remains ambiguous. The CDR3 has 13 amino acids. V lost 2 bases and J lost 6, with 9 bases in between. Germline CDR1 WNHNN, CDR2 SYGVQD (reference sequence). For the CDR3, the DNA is TGCGCCAGCAGTGAGACAAGATGGGATACGCAGTATTTT. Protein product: CASSETRWDTQYF.

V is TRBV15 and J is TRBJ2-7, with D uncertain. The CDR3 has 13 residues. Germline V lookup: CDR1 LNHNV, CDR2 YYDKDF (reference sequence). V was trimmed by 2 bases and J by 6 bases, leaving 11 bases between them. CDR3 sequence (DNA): TGTGCCACCAGCAGACCCACGGGCCCCGAGCAGTACTTC. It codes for CATSRPTGPEQYF.

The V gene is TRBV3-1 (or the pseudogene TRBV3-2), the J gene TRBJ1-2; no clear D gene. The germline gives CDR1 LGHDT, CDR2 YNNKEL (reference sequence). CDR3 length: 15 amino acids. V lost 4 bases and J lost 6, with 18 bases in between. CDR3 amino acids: CASSLWAAAINGYTF. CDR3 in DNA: TGTGCCAGCAGCCTGTGGGCCGCAGCGATAAATGGCTACACCTTC.

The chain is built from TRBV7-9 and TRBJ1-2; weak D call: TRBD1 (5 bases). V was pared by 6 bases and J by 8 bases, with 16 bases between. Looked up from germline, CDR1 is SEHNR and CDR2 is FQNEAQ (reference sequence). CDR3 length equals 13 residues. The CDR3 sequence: CASRIGGAEGYTF. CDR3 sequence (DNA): TGTGCCAGCAGAATAGGCGGGGCTGAGGGCTACACCTTC.

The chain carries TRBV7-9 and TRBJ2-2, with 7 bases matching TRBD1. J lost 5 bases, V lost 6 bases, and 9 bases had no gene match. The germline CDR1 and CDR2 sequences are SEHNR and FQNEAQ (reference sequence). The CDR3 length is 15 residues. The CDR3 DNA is TGTGCCAGCAGTCGAGACAGGGTTGTTACCGGGGAGCTGTTTTTT. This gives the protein CASSRDRVVTGELFF.

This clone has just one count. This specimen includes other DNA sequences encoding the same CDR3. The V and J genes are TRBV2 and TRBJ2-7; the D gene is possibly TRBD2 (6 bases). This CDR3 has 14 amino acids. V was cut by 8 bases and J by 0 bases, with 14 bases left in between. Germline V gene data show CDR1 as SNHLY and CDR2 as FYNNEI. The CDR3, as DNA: TGTGCCAGCTCACGGGACTCCTTCTCCTACGAGCAGTACTTC. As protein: CASSRDSFSYEQYF.

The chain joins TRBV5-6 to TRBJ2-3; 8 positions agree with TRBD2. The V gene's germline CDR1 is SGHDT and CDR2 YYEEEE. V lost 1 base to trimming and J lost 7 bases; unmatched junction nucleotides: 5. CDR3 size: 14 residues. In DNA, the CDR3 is TGTGCCAGCAGCTTGTTCGGGGGGGCAAATACGCAGTATTTT. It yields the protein CASSLFGGANTQYF.

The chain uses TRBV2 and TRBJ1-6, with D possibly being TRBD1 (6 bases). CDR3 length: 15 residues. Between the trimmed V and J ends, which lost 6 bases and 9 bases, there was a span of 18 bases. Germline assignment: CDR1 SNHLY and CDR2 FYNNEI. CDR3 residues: CASRALQGESSPLHF. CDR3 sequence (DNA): TGTGCCAGCAGGGCTTTACAGGGCGAGAGTTCACCCCTCCACTTT.

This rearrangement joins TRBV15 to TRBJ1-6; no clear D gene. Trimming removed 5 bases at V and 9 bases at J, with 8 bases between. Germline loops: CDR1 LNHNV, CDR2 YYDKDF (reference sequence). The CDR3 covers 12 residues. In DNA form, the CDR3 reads TGTGCCACCAGCGGCGGGGTTTCACCCCTCCACTTT. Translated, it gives CATSGGVSPLHF.

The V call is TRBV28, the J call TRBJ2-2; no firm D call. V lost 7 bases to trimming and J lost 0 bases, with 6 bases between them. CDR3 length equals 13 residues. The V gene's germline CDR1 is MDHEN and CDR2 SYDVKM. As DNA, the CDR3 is TGTGCCAGCATAGGCGCGAACACCGGGGAGCTGTTTTTT. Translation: CASIGANTGELFF.

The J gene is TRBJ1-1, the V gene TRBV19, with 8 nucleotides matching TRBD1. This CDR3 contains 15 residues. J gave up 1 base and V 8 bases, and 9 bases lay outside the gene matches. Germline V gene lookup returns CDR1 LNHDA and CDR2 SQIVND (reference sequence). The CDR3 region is CASETGGIQNTEAFF. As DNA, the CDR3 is TGTGCCAGTGAAACAGGGGGAATCCAGAACACTGAAGCTTTCTTT.

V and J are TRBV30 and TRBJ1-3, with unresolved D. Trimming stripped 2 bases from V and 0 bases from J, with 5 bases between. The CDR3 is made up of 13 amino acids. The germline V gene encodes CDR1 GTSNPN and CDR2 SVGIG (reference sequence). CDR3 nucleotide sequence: TGTGCCTGGAGTCGGTACTCTGGAAACACCATATATTTT. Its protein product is CAWSRYSGNTIYF.

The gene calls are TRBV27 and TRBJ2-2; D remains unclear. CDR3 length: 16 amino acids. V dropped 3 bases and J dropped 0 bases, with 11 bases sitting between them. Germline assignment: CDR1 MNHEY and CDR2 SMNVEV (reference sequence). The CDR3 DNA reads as TGTGCCAGCAGTTTGGTCGGCAGTACGAACACCGGGGAGCTGTTTTTT. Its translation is CASSLVGSTNTGELFF.

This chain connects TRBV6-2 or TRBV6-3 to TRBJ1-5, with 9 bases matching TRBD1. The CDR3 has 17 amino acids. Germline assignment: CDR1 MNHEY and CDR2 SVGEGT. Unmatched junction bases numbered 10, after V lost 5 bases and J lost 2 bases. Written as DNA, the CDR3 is TGTGCCAGCAGTCGCCTCACAGGGGGCGCGGGCAATCAGCCCCAGCATTTT. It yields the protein CASSRLTGGAGNQPQHF.

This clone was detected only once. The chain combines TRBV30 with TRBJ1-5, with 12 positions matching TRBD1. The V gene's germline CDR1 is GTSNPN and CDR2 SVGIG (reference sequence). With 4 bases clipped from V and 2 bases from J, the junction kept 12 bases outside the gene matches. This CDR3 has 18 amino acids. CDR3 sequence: CAWNWDRGRECGNQPQHF. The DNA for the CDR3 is TGTGCCTGGAACTGGGACAGGGGGCGCGAATGTGGCAATCAGCCCCAGCATTTT.

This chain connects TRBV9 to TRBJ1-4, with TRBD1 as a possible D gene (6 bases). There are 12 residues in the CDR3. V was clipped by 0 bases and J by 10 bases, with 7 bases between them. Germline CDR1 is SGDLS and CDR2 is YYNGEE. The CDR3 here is CASSVATGKLFF. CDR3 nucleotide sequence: TGTGCCAGCAGCGTAGCGACAGGAAAACTGTTTTTT. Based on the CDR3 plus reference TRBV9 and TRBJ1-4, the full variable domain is DSGVTQTPKHLITATGQRVTLRCSPRSGDLSVYWYQQSLDQGLQFLIQYYNGEERAKGNILERFSAQQFPDLHSELNLSSLELGDSALYFCASSVATGKLFFGSGTQLSVL.

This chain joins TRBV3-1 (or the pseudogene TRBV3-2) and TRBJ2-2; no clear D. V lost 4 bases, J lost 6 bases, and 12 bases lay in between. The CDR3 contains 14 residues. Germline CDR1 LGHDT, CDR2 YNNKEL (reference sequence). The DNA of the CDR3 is TGTGCCAGCAGCCTAGTTACACCCCCCGGGGAGCTGTTTTTT. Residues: CASSLVTPPGELFF.

DNA of the CDR3: TGTGCCTGGAGTGATACGGGGAGGGGTAACACTGAAGCTTTCTTT. Amino acid sequence: CAWSDTGRGNTEAFF. This chain connects TRBV30 to TRBJ1-1, with a possible D match to TRBD1 (5 bases). V was cut by 1 base and J by 2 bases, with 14 bases left in between. The CDR3 extends over 15 amino acids. The germline V gene encodes CDR1 GTSNPN and CDR2 SVGIG (reference sequence).

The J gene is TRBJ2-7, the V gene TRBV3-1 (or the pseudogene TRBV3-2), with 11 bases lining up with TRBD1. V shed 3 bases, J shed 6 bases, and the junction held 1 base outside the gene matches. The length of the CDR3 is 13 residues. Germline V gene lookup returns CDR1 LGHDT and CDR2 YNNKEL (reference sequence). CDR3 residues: CASSQDRGREQYF. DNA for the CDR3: TGTGCCAGCAGCCAGGACAGGGGGCGCGAGCAGTACTTC.

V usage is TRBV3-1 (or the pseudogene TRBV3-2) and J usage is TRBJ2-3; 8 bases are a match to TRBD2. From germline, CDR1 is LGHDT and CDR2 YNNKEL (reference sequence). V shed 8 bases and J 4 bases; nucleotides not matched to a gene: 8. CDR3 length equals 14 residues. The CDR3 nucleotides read TGTGCCAGCCAAGGGACGGGAGGGGCAGATACGCAGTATTTT. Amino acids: CASQGTGGADTQYF.

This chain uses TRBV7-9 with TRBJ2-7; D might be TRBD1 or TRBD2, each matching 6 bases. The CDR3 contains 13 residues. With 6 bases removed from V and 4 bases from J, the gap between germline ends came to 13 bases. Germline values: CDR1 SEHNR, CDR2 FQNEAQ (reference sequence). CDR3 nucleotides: TGTGCCAGCAGGGAGGGGACAAAATACGAGCAGTACTTC. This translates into CASREGTKYEQYF.

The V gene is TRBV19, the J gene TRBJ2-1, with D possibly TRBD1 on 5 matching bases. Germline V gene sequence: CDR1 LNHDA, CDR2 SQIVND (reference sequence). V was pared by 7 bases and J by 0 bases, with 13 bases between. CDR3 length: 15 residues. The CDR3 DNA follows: TGTGCCAGTACCCCTCAGGGCCTCTCCTACAATGAGCAGTTCTTC. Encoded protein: CASTPQGLSYNEQFF. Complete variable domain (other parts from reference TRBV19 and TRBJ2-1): DGGITQSPKYLFRKEGQNVTLSCEQNLNHDAMYWYRQDPGQGLRLIYYSQIVNDFQKGDIAEGYSVSREKKESFPLTVTSAQKNPTAFYLCASTPQGLSYNEQFFGPGTRLTVL.